The 27 T cell receptor beta chains listed next were all sequenced from one sample in a study of cytomegalovirus exposure and HLA in healthy donors. Primers: 60 Vbeta forward and 13 Jbeta reverse. Clones were sequenced by immunoSEQ multiplex PCR, and TCRdb holds only the in-frame ones, with some missing. Counted here are 95,000 to 150,000 clones, around 66% occurring once; the ten biggest clones make up approximately 8%. Sequencing used PBMCs. Receptors originate from a woman between 40 and 50 years old in good health and CMV-seropositive.

This clone was counted between two and nine times. As DNA, the CDR3 is TGTGCCAGCAGTTACGGACAGAGCTCCTACGAGCAGTACTTC. Translation: CASSYGQSSYEQYF. The chain joins TRBV6-5 to TRBJ2-7; TRBD1 might be the D (6 bases). The V end was cut by 2 bases, the J end by 0 bases, with 8 bases between. Germline loops: CDR1 MNHEY, CDR2 SVGAGI. The CDR3 totals 14 residues.

V is TRBV30 and J is TRBJ2-3, with 7 positions matching TRBD2. Germline V gives CDR1 GTSNPN, CDR2 SVGIG (reference sequence). The V gene end was trimmed by 4 bases and the J gene end by 4 bases; junction bases not matched to a gene: 5. The CDR3 length is 13 residues. The CDR3 spells CAWKVGGADTQYF. The CDR3 DNA follows: TGTGCCTGGAAGGTTGGGGGGGCAGATACGCAGTATTTT.

The genes are TRBV7-9 and TRBJ1-2; maybe TRBD1 (5 bases). Germline-derived CDR1 and CDR2 are SEHNR and FQNEAQ (reference sequence). V lost 5 bases and J lost 4, with 8 bases in between. The CDR3 covers 12 residues. The CDR3 DNA reads as TGTGCCAGCAGCAGGGGAGGCTATGGCTACACCTTC. The encoded protein is CASSRGGYGYTF.

With regard to this clone: Relative to the germline gene, one junction end is altered; a read error may explain this. The CDR3 loop reads CASSLQGPEYGYPF. The CDR3 nucleotides are TGTGCCAGCAGTTTACAGGGTCCTGAGTATGGCTACCCCTTC. V gene TRBV2 combines with J gene TRBJ1-2; D perhaps matches TRBD1 (6 bases). Per germline, CDR1 SNHLY and CDR2 FYNNEI. The CDR3 contains 14 residues. The variable domain in full, completed from reference TRBV2 and TRBJ1-2, reads EPEVTQTPSHQVTQMGQEVILRCVPISNHLYFYWYRQILGQKVEFLVSFYNNEISEKSEIFDDQFSVERPDGSNFTLKIRSTKLEDSAMYFCASSLQGPEYGYPFGSGTRLTVV.

This clone was counted at least ten times. This chain links TRBV6-4 with TRBJ2-3; a possible D gene is TRBD2 (5 bases). CDR1 is MRHNA and CDR2 is SNTAGT in the germline V gene. The CDR3 has 14 residues. The V gene lost 4 bases and the J gene lost 4 bases, with 12 bases spanning the gap. CDR3 amino acids: CASSVADGADTQYF. The CDR3 DNA follows: TGTGCCAGCAGTGTGGCAGACGGGGCAGATACGCAGTATTTT.

The rearrangement links TRBV9 to TRBJ2-3; 8 positions match TRBD2. Germline trimming cut 0 bases from V and 2 bases from J; bases unmatched to any gene: 11. This CDR3 spans 18 amino acids. Germline CDR1 reads SGDLS; CDR2 reads YYNGEE. CDR3 bases: TGTGCCAGCAGCGTAGGGGCGGGGGGAGTAGCGGACACAGATACGCAGTATTTT. Residues: CASSVGAGGVADTDTQYF.

The V and J genes are TRBV5-5 and TRBJ2-3, with TRBD1 as a possible D gene (6 bases). From germline, CDR1 is SGHKS and CDR2 YYEKEE (reference sequence). V lost 2 bases and J lost 2, with 12 bases in between. The CDR3 has 15 amino acids. CDR3 protein: CASSFPRDNTDTQYF. The CDR3 DNA reads TGTGCCAGCAGCTTTCCCCGGGACAACACAGATACGCAGTATTTT.

The sample holds a few counts of this clone. V and J are TRBV18 and TRBJ2-7; no reliable D call. Trimming shortened V by 3 bases and J by 0 bases, and 6 bases separated the two germline ends. Germline V gives CDR1 KGHSH, CDR2 LQKENI. The CDR3 spans 13 residues. The CDR3, as DNA: TGTGCCAGCTCACCGGGCAACTCCTACGAGCAGTACTTC. The encoded protein is CASSPGNSYEQYF.

V is TRBV9 and J is TRBJ1-4; D is ambiguous. The V and J ends lost 0 bases and 0 bases respectively, with 9 bases between them. The germline V gene has CDR1 SGDLS and CDR2 YYNGEE. CDR3 size: 16 residues. CDR3 DNA: TGTGCCAGCAGCGTAGGTTCCGGGACAACTAATGAAAAACTGTTTTTT. This translates into CASSVGSGTTNEKLFF.

The V call is TRBV6-1, the J call TRBJ1-5, with D maybe TRBD1 (6 bases). The ends were cut back, 3 bases at V and 0 bases at J, with 15 bases in the middle. Germline assignment: CDR1 MNHNS and CDR2 SASEGT. This CDR3 has 17 amino acids. The CDR3 reads CASSDSPWTDSNQPQHF. For the CDR3, the DNA is TGTGCCAGCAGTGACAGTCCTTGGACAGATAGCAATCAGCCCCAGCATTTT.

This chain connects TRBV10-3 to TRBJ1-3; TRBD1 agrees at 9 bases. V trimming: 2 bases; J trimming: 5 bases; junction bases outside the gene matches: 7. From germline, CDR1 is ENHRY and CDR2 SYGVKD. The CDR3 length is 16 residues. The CDR3 sequence is CAISEEPGQGRNTIYF. Written as DNA, the CDR3 is TGTGCCATCAGTGAGGAGCCGGGACAGGGACGAAACACCATATATTTT.

The V gene is TRBV20-1, the J gene TRBJ1-1; maybe TRBD1 (6 bases). V was trimmed by 7 bases and J by 2 bases, leaving 8 bases between them. The CDR3 sequence is 11 residues long. Germline V lookup: CDR1 DFQATT, CDR2 SNEGSKA (reference sequence). The CDR3 sequence: CSGTENTEAFF. CDR3 bases: TGCAGTGGGACAGAAAACACTGAAGCTTTCTTT.

The chain carries TRBV28 and TRBJ1-3, with D possibly TRBD1 on 6 matching bases. This CDR3 contains 16 residues. The V and J ends lost 4 bases and 4 bases respectively, with 17 bases between them. In germline, CDR1 is MDHEN, CDR2 SYDVKM. Here the CDR3 reads CASSSAGGALGNTIYF. CDR3 coding DNA: TGTGCCAGCAGTTCCGCCGGGGGGGCGCTAGGAAACACCATATATTTT.

The chain uses TRBV5-1 and TRBJ2-7; the D gene is possibly TRBD2 (6 bases). CDR1 and CDR2 (germline): SGHRS, YFSETQ. Between the trimmed V and J ends, which lost 3 bases and 5 bases, there was a span of 12 bases. CDR3 length: 13 amino acids. CDR3 loop: CASSSGVGNEQYF. CDR3 nucleotides: TGCGCCAGCAGCTCGGGGGTCGGAAACGAGCAGTACTTC.

The chain couples TRBV11-3 to TRBJ1-1; 9 bases fit TRBD1. V gave up 8 bases and J gave up 0 bases; unmatched junction bases: 7. Germline-derived CDR1 and CDR2 are SGHNT and YENEEA. This CDR3 has 15 amino acids. The CDR3 protein is CASSPRQGVNTEAFF. CDR3 DNA: TGTGCCAGCTCACCACGACAGGGGGTGAACACTGAAGCTTTCTTT.

The chain recombines TRBV5-1 with TRBJ2-2; 7 nucleotides line up with TRBD1. The CDR3 runs to 14 residues. V lost 5 bases to trimming and J lost 6 bases; unmatched junction nucleotides: 7. Germline CDR1 SGHRS, CDR2 YFSETQ. For the CDR3, the DNA is TGCGCCAGCAGTCCCACAGGGGTGGCCGGGGAGCTGTTTTTT. Encoded protein: CASSPTGVAGELFF.

The chain links TRBV2 to TRBJ2-7, with 7 bases fitting TRBD1. V trimming: 9 bases; J trimming: 7 bases; junction bases outside the gene matches: 12. The CDR3 has 13 amino acids. Per the germline V gene, CDR1 is SNHLY and CDR2 is FYNNEI. The CDR3 nucleotides are TGTGCCAGACAGGGGCTAGCCGGGTGGGAGCAGTACTTC. It yields the protein CARQGLAGWEQYF.

This clone was seen a few times. The rearrangement joins TRBV28 to TRBJ1-5; a weak D match, TRBD1 (6 bases). The V end lost 6 bases, the J end lost 11 bases, and 23 bases lay between the germline ends. Germline CDR1 and CDR2: MDHEN and SYDVKM. CDR3 length: 15 residues. CDR3 bases: TGTGCCAGCAGCACGACCGGGACACAGAATCTTGCCCAGCATTTT. Encoded protein: CASSTTGTQNLAQHF. Using reference TRBV28 and TRBJ1-5 for the parts outside the CDR3, the full variable domain is DVKVTQSSRYLVKRTGEKVFLECVQDMDHENMFWYRQDPGLGLRLIYFSYDVKMKEKGDIPEGYSVSREKKERFSLILESASTNQTSMYLCASSTTGTQNLAQHFGDGTRLSIL.

V gene TRBV18 combines with J gene TRBJ2-3; 8 nucleotides match TRBD2. V dropped 0 bases and J dropped 3; count of bases not matched to a gene: 2. Germline V gene sequence: CDR1 KGHSH, CDR2 LQKENI. The CDR3 contains 15 residues. CDR3 sequence reads: CASSPPGGGTDTQYF. CDR3 nucleotide sequence: TGTGCCAGCTCACCACCCGGCGGGGGGACAGATACGCAGTATTTT.

J is TRBJ2-7 and V is TRBV27; possible D gene TRBD2, 5 bases. CDR3 length equals 12 residues. The V end was cut by 8 bases, the J end by 5 bases, with 13 bases between. CDR1 and CDR2 from the germline V gene are MNHEY and SMNVEV (reference sequence). The CDR3 is CASAQRGNEQYF. Here the CDR3 DNA reads TGTGCCAGCGCCCAACGGGGTAACGAGCAGTACTTC.

This clone was seen only a few times. The genes are TRBV27 and TRBJ2-7; D is perhaps TRBD1 (7 bases). Germline V CDR1 and CDR2: MNHEY, SMNVEV (reference sequence). V lost 3 bases, J lost 0 bases, and 12 bases lay in between. The CDR3 covers 15 residues. CDR3 bases: TGTGCCAGCAGTTTGGGCGGGACAGCCTCCTACGAGCAGTACTTC. It encodes CASSLGGTASYEQYF.

This clone has only a few counts. The chain couples TRBV5-1 to TRBJ1-2; 7 nucleotides match TRBD1. This CDR3 has 16 residues. After removal of 4 bases from V and 2 bases from J, the junction contained 11 bases not matched to a gene. The germline V gene has CDR1 SGHRS and CDR2 YFSETQ. In DNA, the CDR3 is TGCGCCAGCAGCAGAGCCGGGACAGACAAAAACTATGGCTACACCTTC. Residues: CASSRAGTDKNYGYTF.

This clone was counted a few times. V usage is TRBV2 and J usage is TRBJ1-3; 8 bases map to TRBD1. In germline, CDR1 is SNHLY, CDR2 FYNNEI. This CDR3 region has 14 residues. Trimming cost V 6 bases and J 4 bases; bases outside gene matches: 5. CDR3 in DNA: TGTGCCAGCAGACTGACAGGGGAAGGAAACACCATATATTTT. Protein: CASRLTGEGNTIYF.

The J gene is TRBJ2-2, the V gene TRBV14; D is ambiguous. Germline V gene data show CDR1 as SGHDN and CDR2 as FVKESK. The CDR3 contains 15 residues. V dropped 0 bases and J dropped 5 bases, with 10 bases sitting between them. This CDR3 reads CASSQDSSLTGELFF. The DNA for the CDR3 is TGTGCCAGCAGCCAAGATAGCAGTCTTACCGGGGAGCTGTTTTTT.

As for this clone: Compared with germline, one end of the junction differs, possibly owing to a read error. The V and J genes are TRBV7-7 and TRBJ1-5, with 7 positions matching TRBD1. Germline CDR1 SSHAT, CDR2 FNYEAQ (reference sequence). This CDR3 comprises 19 residues. CDR3 sequence: CASSFYAGTEGHSNQPQHF. The CDR3, as DNA: TGTGCTAGCAGCTTCTACGCCGGGACAGAGGGCCATAGCAATCAGCCCCAGCATTTT.

This chain uses TRBV10-2 with TRBJ1-6; weak D call: TRBD1 (5 bases). Germline values: CDR1 WSHSY, CDR2 SAAADI. This CDR3 is 14 amino acids long. The V end was cut by 7 bases, the J end by 7 bases, with 14 bases between. In nucleotides, the CDR3 is TGCGCCAGCACTGGGGCGTTGTTAAATTCACCCCTCCACTTT. This codes for CASTGALLNSPLHF.

The chain combines TRBV28 with TRBJ1-1; the match to TRBD1 covers 7 bases. Germline assignment: CDR1 MDHEN and CDR2 SYDVKM. V shed 6 bases, J shed 1 base, and the junction held 8 bases outside the gene matches. This CDR3 is 15 amino acids long. Here the CDR3 DNA reads TGTGCCAGCAGGGCCTCCTCAGGGGGGAACACTGAAGCTTTCTTT. Its protein is CASRASSGGNTEAFF.